The clone carrying this TCR beta chain is a singleton in its sample. The V segment lost 7 bases and the J segment 6 bases; nucleotides outside the gene matches: 7. Looked up from germline, CDR1 is SQVTM and CDR2 is ANQGSEA. The CDR3 is 12 amino acids. Samples came from healthy bone marrow donors. This sample was taken from a study of cytomegalovirus exposure and HLA in healthy donors. For the study at large: Earlier, 110 million or so unique TCR beta sequences were recovered from approximately 180 million T cells by an analysis. Early release data held tens of millions of unique TCRs from HLA-typed donors.

A multiplex PCR was run with 60 Vbeta primers and 13 Jbeta primers. Libraries were prepared by immunoSEQ multiplex PCR; TCRdb keeps only in-frame clonotypes and omits some of them. Of 140,000 or so clones listed, 84% are singletons. The chain joins TRBV29-1 to TRBJ1-2; 8 bases fit TRBD1. Sequencing was done on a sample of PBMCs. This TCR came from a boy aged 2 to 10 in good health and CMV-seronegative. The chain's CDR3 is CSDSDRGDGYTF. Written as DNA, the CDR3 is TGCAGCGATAGCGACAGGGGAGATGGCTACACCTTC.